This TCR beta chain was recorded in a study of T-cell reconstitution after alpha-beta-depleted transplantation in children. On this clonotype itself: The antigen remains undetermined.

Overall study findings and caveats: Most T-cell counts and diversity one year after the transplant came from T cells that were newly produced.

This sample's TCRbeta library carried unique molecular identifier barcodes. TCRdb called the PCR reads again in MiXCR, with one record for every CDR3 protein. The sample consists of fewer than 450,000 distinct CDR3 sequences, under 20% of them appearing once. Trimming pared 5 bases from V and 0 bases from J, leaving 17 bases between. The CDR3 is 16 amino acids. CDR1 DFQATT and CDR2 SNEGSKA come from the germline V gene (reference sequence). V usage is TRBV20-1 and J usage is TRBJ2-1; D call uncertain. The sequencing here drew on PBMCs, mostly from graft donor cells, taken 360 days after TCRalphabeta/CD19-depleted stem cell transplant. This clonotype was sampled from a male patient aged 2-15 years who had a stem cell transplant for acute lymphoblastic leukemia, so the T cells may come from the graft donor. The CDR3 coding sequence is TGCAGTGCTCAGCATCGGCGTACCAGCTCCTACAATGAGCAGTTCTTC. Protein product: CSAQHRRTSSYNEQFF.